Shown below are 15 T cell receptor beta chains from a single sample sequenced in a study of T cells in Graves' hyperthyroidism and ophthalmopathy (dated 2019 in TCRdb). The library was built by means of multiplex PCR. The run used an Illumina HiSeq 2000. Amplification of TCR beta CDR3 regions was carried out from RNA transcripts. The TCR CDR3 was subjected to a first round of RT-PCR using the HTBI primer set and the Qiagen OneStep RT-PCR kit. TCRdb took the public reads, trimmed them with fastp at Q25, ran MiXCR for clone calling and kept in-frame beta chains. Entries are consolidated by CDR3 protein sequence, retaining the most common genes and DNA. This sample gives around 520,000 distinct CDR3 sequences in total; approximately 25% of them show up just once. Jointly, the top ten make up around 11% of the sample. The sample consisted of blood. These receptors were obtained from a woman aged 25 to 39 with Graves' ophthalmopathy.

This clonotype showed up many times. The rearrangement uses TRBV13 and TRBJ2-5; 7 bases agree with TRBD2. The V and J ends lost 5 bases and 2 bases, in that order; junction bases with no gene match: 8. This CDR3 is built from 15 residues. In germline, CDR1 is PRHDT, CDR2 FYEKMQ (reference sequence). In DNA form, the CDR3 reads TGTGCCAGCAGCCCTCCGGTGCGGGGGCAAGAGACCCAGTACTTC. It translates to CASSPPVRGQETQYF.

The chain couples TRBV4-2 to TRBJ2-4, with a possible D match to TRBD2 (5 bases). CDR1 LGHNA and CDR2 YNFKEQ come from the germline V gene. V was clipped by 1 base and J by 8 bases, with 9 bases between them. The CDR3 has 13 amino acids. CDR3 in amino acids: CASSQGVGDIQYF. The CDR3 region has the DNA TGTGCCAGCAGCCAAGGGGTGGGAGACATTCAGTACTTC.

This clonotype appeared many times. This rearrangement joins TRBV24-1 to TRBJ1-1; D perhaps matches TRBD1 (6 bases). The ends were cut back, 5 bases at V and 5 bases at J, with 8 bases in the middle. This CDR3 spans 12 amino acids. Germline-derived CDR1 and CDR2 are KGHDR and SFDVKD. DNA for the CDR3: TGTGCCACCAGTGTAGGGGGGACTGAAGCTTTCTTT. It codes for CATSVGGTEAFF.

The chain is built from TRBV19 and TRBJ1-1, with 8 positions matching TRBD1. This CDR3 comprises 15 residues. Trimming took 2 bases from V and 6 from J; bases not matched to a gene: 8. Germline lookup yields CDR1 LNHDA and CDR2 SQIVND (reference sequence). The CDR3 DNA reads as TGTGCCAGTAGTATAAGAACTCAGGGGGCGGCTGAAGCTTTCTTT. Translation gives CASSIRTQGAAEAFF.

The chain combines TRBV7-2 with TRBJ2-7; 7 bases line up with TRBD1. Trimming at V came to 5 bases and at J to 6 bases, leaving 13 bases not matched to a gene. The CDR3 runs 15 residues. The V gene's germline CDR1 is SGHTA and CDR2 FQGNSA. The CDR3 DNA reads as TGTGCCAGCAGCCACGCCCCCGGACAGGTTCGCGAGCAGTACTTC. Residues: CASSHAPGQVREQYF.

Many counts were recorded for this clonotype. V and J are TRBV6-1 and TRBJ1-2; no clear D. Deletions cut 3 bases from V and 2 bases from J, with 7 bases between. This CDR3 is 13 amino acids long. CDR1 MNHNS and CDR2 SASEGT come from the germline V gene. The CDR3: CASSDSSNYGYTF. The CDR3 region has the DNA TGTGCCAGCAGTGATTCATCAAACTATGGCTACACCTTC.

Many counts were recorded for this clonotype. The V call is TRBV6-1, the J call TRBJ2-2, with D perhaps assigned TRBD1 or TRBD2 (5 bases each). Germline CDR1 and CDR2: MNHNS and SASEGT. Trimming removed 6 bases at V and 1 base at J, with 9 bases between. This CDR3 region has 14 residues. The CDR3 protein is CASRSGQNTGELFF. The CDR3 DNA reads as TGTGCCAGCAGGAGCGGACAGAACACCGGGGAGCTGTTTTTT.

This clonotype was counted ten times or more. One junction end does not reproduce the germline sequence, and a read error may be involved. The chain links TRBV7-2 to TRBJ2-5; D is tentatively TRBD1 or TRBD2 (5 bases each). This CDR3 is built from 14 residues. Germline CDR1 reads SGHTA; CDR2 reads FQGNSA. Here the CDR3 DNA reads TGTGCCAGCAGCATAGCAGGGACCCAAGAGACCCAGTACTTC. Protein: CASSIAGTQETQYF.

There are many counts of this clonotype. The rearrangement uses TRBV29-1 and TRBJ1-2; D is uncertain. The CDR3 loop spans 15 amino acids. Germline V gene data show CDR1 as SQVTM and CDR2 as ANQGSEA. V lost 0 bases, J lost 4 bases, and 15 bases lay in between. CDR3 coding DNA: TGCAGCGTTGAAGATCGGACGACTTTTCCCTATGGCTACACCTTC. Its translation is CSVEDRTTFPYGYTF.

The sample holds many counts of this clonotype. CDR3 loop: CASSLGQGAPEQYF. CDR3 sequence (DNA): TGTGCCAGCAGCTTGGGACAGGGGGCACCCGAGCAGTACTTC. This rearrangement joins TRBV5-6 to TRBJ2-7; 10 nucleotides line up with TRBD1. The CDR3 consists of 14 residues. J gave up 6 bases and V 0 bases, and 3 bases lay outside the gene matches. Per germline, CDR1 SGHDT and CDR2 YYEEEE.

This clonotype was found once. The gene calls are TRBV12-3 or TRBV12-4 and TRBJ2-7, with 7 bases aligning to TRBD2. The V segment lost 4 bases and the J segment 2 bases; nucleotides outside the gene matches: 11. CDR3 length equals 16 residues. The CDR3 spells CASSWRGGGGTYEQYF. In nucleotides, the CDR3 is TGTGCCAGCAGTTGGCGTGGAGGCGGGGGTACCTACGAGCAGTACTTC.

The chain couples TRBV6-1 to TRBJ2-2; TRBD2 agrees at 9 bases. The CDR3 covers 15 residues. J lost 7 bases, V lost 1 base, and 4 bases had no gene match. Germline V gene sequence: CDR1 MNHNS, CDR2 SASEGT. As DNA, the CDR3 is TGTGCCAGCAGTGAAGGTCCTAGCGGGGTCGGGGAGCTGTTTTTT. The encoded protein is CASSEGPSGVGELFF.

This clonotype came up many times. The V gene is TRBV5-1, the J gene TRBJ1-2; perhaps TRBD1 as D (5 bases). Germline CDR1 SGHRS, CDR2 YFSETQ. Trimming took 4 bases from V and 4 from J, leaving 23 bases between them. The CDR3 loop spans 17 amino acids. CDR3 coding DNA: TGCGCCAGCAGCATAACCGGGACGGTGAAGCGTTTCTATGGCTACACCTTC. Protein: CASSITGTVKRFYGYTF.

This clonotype was detected ten times or more. The J gene is TRBJ1-1, the V gene TRBV11-1; D perhaps matches TRBD1 (6 bases). CDR3 length: 17 amino acids. Trimming removed 6 bases from V and 0 bases from J, with 20 bases in between. In germline, CDR1 is SGHAT, CDR2 FQDESV (reference sequence). This chain's CDR3 is CASSLVGWGPMNTEAFF. The CDR3 DNA reads as TGTGCCAGCAGTCTGGTCGGGTGGGGGCCCATGAACACTGAAGCTTTCTTT.

This clonotype has a handful of counts. This chain connects TRBV12-3 or TRBV12-4 to TRBJ2-2; 10 nucleotides line up with TRBD1. Trimming took 3 bases from V and 6 from J; bases not matched to a gene: 13. The CDR3 length is 18 residues. The CDR3, as DNA: TGTGCCAGCAGTTTGGGTCGGGCCGGGACAGGGGACGCCGGGGAGCTGTTTTTT. Protein product: CASSLGRAGTGDAGELFF.